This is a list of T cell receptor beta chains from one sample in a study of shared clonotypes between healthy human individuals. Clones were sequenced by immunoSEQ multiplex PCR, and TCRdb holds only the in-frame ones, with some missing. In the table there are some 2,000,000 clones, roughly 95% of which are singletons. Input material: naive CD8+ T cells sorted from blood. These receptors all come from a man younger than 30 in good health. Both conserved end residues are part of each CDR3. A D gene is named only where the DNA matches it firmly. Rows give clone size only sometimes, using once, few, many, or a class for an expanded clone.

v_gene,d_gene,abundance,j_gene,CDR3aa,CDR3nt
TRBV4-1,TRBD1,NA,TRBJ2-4,CASSLRTGQNIQYF,TGCGCCAGCAGCCTACGGACAGGACAAAACATTCAGTACTTC
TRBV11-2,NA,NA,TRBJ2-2,CASSLSGPGELFF,TGTGCCAGCAGCTTATCAGGACCCGGGGAGCTGTTTTTT
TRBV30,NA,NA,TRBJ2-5,CAWAQVDQETQYF,TGTGCCTGGGCACAGGTCGACCAAGAGACCCAGTACTTC
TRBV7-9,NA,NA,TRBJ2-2,CASSSEGRELFF,TGTGCCAGCAGCTCCGAGGGGCGCGAGCTGTTTTTT
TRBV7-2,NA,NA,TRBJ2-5,CASSPVRDPGETQYF,TGTGCCAGCAGCCCCGTGAGGGACCCTGGGGAGACCCAGTACTTC
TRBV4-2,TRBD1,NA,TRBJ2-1,CASSQRGQGSSYNEQFF,TGTGCCAGCAGCCAAAGAGGACAGGGAAGCTCCTACAATGAGCAGTTCTTC
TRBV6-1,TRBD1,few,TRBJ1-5,CASSWDSAYQPQHF,TGTGCCAGCAGTTGGGACAGTGCTTATCAGCCCCAGCATTTT
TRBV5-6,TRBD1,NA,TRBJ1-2,CASSPGTGPGGYTF,TGTGCCAGCAGCCCAGGGACAGGGCCTGGTGGCTACACCTTC
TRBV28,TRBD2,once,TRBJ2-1,CASSSPGLAGPHSYNEQFF,TGTGCCAGCAGTTCTCCGGGACTAGCGGGACCTCACTCCTACAATGAGCAGTTCTTC
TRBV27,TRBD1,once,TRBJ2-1,CASRRKRDSNEQFF,TGTGCCAGCCGGAGGAAACGGGACAGCAATGAGCAGTTCTTC
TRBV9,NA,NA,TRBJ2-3,CASTSSGGIRDTQYF,TGTGCCAGCACCTCGTCAGGGGGGATTAGAGATACGCAGTATTTT
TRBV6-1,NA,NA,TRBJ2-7,CASSDGRTYEQYF,TGTGCCAGCAGTGACGGACGGACCTACGAGCAGTACTTC